One sample yielded the 32 T cell receptor beta chains listed below, sequenced in a study of cytomegalovirus exposure and HLA in healthy donors. Data came from immunoSEQ multiplex PCR; TCRdb stores just in-frame clones and leaves some out. The sample has some 98,000 clones; approximately 84% are singletons. The sequenced sample was PBMCs. These receptors all come from a man aged 18-30 years in good health and CMV-seropositive.

The chain joins TRBV4-1 to TRBJ2-7; D perhaps matches TRBD2 (6 bases). Germline CDR1 is MGHRA and CDR2 is YSYEKL. The CDR3 sequence is 16 residues long. Trimming cost V 1 base and J 3 bases, with 16 bases left between them. The DNA of the CDR3 is TGCGCCAGCAGCCAAGCCCTAATTGGAGGGCTCTACGAGCAGTACTTC. This codes for CASSQALIGGLYEQYF.

J is TRBJ1-5 and V is TRBV9, with D unclear. The CDR3 is 15 amino acids. V lost 3 bases and J lost 1, with 11 bases in between. Germline values: CDR1 SGDLS, CDR2 YYNGEE. Written as DNA, the CDR3 is TGTGCCAGCAGCGAGGGAGGGCTAAGCAATCAGCCCCAGCATTTT. It codes for CASSEGGLSNQPQHF. Full variable domain (outside the CDR3, taken from reference TRBV9 and TRBJ1-5): DSGVTQTPKHLITATGQRVTLRCSPRSGDLSVYWYQQSLDQGLQFLIQYYNGEERAKGNILERFSAQQFPDLHSELNLSSLELGDSALYFCASSEGGLSNQPQHFGDGTRLSIL.

The V call is TRBV27, the J call TRBJ2-2, with 16 bases matching TRBD2. After removal of 5 bases from V and 6 bases from J, the junction contained 9 bases not matched to a gene. The CDR3 is made up of 18 amino acids. Germline V gene lookup returns CDR1 MNHEY and CDR2 SMNVEV (reference sequence). The CDR3 region has the DNA TGTGCCAGCAGTCCATTTACGGGACTAGCGGGAGGGCCCGGGGAGCTGTTTTTT. Translation: CASSPFTGLAGGPGELFF.

The rearrangement uses TRBV5-4 and TRBJ2-7; 7 nucleotides line up with TRBD1. V lost 5 bases, J lost 1 base, and 3 bases stayed unmatched. This CDR3 is built from 13 residues. Germline lookup yields CDR1 SGHNT and CDR2 YYREEE (reference sequence). CDR3: CASRRTGSYEQYF. In DNA form, the CDR3 reads TGTGCCAGCAGGAGGACAGGTTCCTACGAGCAGTACTTC.

The chain uses TRBV5-6 and TRBJ1-2; 10 nucleotides match TRBD1. The germline V gene has CDR1 SGHDT and CDR2 YYEEEE. CDR3 length: 14 amino acids. J lost 6 bases, V lost 5 bases, and 7 bases had no gene match. For the CDR3, the DNA is TGTGCCAGCAGATCCAGACAGGGGGCTAATGGCTACACCTTC. As protein: CASRSRQGANGYTF.

The table lists this clone with a few counts. The rearrangement links TRBV19 to TRBJ2-3, with TRBD2 identical over 12 bases. The length of the CDR3 is 15 residues. The germline gives CDR1 LNHDA, CDR2 SQIVND (reference sequence). The J segment lost 6 bases and the V segment lost 3 bases, leaving 4 bases of the junction unmatched. DNA of the CDR3: TGTGCCAGTAGTATCACTAGCGGGGGGTTTGATACGCAGTATTTT. As protein: CASSITSGGFDTQYF. Variable domain in full (rest from reference TRBV19 and TRBJ2-3): DGGITQSPKYLFRKEGQNVTLSCEQNLNHDAMYWYRQDPGQGLRLIYYSQIVNDFQKGDIAEGYSVSREKKESFPLTVTSAQKNPTAFYLCASSITSGGFDTQYFGPGTRLTVL.

The rearrangement uses TRBV28 and TRBJ1-3, with D perhaps matching TRBD1 (5 bases). Germline V gene data show CDR1 as MDHEN and CDR2 as SYDVKM. This CDR3 has 15 amino acids. V dropped 1 base and J dropped 4 bases, with 11 bases sitting between them. The CDR3 is CASSLFGGSGNTIYF. The CDR3 DNA is TGTGCCAGCAGTTTATTCGGGGGGAGCGGAAACACCATATATTTT.

This sequence joins TRBV5-8 and TRBJ1-1, with 8 bases matching TRBD1. V dropped 4 bases and J dropped 5; count of bases not matched to a gene: 13. The CDR3 contains 16 residues. In germline, CDR1 is SGHTS, CDR2 YDEGEE. The CDR3 spells CASSPASRGLTTEAFF. DNA for the CDR3: TGTGCCAGCAGCCCCGCTTCCAGGGGGCTTACGACTGAAGCTTTCTTT.

The CDR3 nucleotides read TGCGCCAGCAGCCAAGAAACGGTGGTCAGGGGGCCTGGCTACACCTTC. As protein: CASSQETVVRGPGYTF. V is TRBV4-3 and J is TRBJ1-2, with TRBD1 identical over 8 bases. J lost 7 bases, V lost 0 bases, and 10 bases had no gene match. The CDR3 spans 16 residues. Germline V gene sequence: CDR1 LGHNA, CDR2 YSLEER.

V is TRBV18 and J is TRBJ2-6; weak D call: TRBD1 (6 bases). V was cut by 3 bases and J by 0 bases, with 12 bases left in between. The length of the CDR3 is 17 residues. CDR1 and CDR2 from the germline V gene are KGHSH and LQKENI. The CDR3 reads CASSPQQGNSGANVLTF. The CDR3 DNA is TGTGCCAGCTCACCTCAACAGGGAAACTCTGGGGCCAACGTCCTGACTTTC.

The chain joins TRBV12-5 to TRBJ2-2, with 7 bases that match TRBD1. CDR3 size: 17 residues. The V gene end was trimmed by 0 bases and the J gene end by 1 base; junction bases not matched to a gene: 5. CDR1 is LGHNT and CDR2 is FRNRAP in the germline V gene. CDR3 amino acids: CASGLVSGTVNTGELFF. CDR3 in DNA: TGTGCTAGTGGTTTGGTATCCGGGACAGTGAACACCGGGGAGCTGTTTTTT.

This clone has just one count. V and J are TRBV6-6 and TRBJ1-4, with 8 bases lining up with TRBD1. Losses at the gene ends were 6 bases for V and 4 bases for J; bases not matched to a gene: 4. This CDR3 contains 14 residues. Germline V gene data show CDR1 as MNHNY and CDR2 as SVGAGI (reference sequence). The CDR3 nucleotides read TGTGCCAGCAGAACCGGGACAGGTAATGAAAAACTGTTTTTT. Translated, it gives CASRTGTGNEKLFF.

The chain recombines TRBV29-1 with TRBJ1-1; 11 nucleotides match TRBD1. The CDR3 has 12 amino acids. Germline V gene lookup returns CDR1 SQVTM and CDR2 ANQGSEA. J lost 7 bases, V lost 3 bases, and 1 base had no gene match. The DNA for the CDR3 is TGCAGCGTTGAGGGACAGGGGGATGAAGCTTTCTTT. Translation: CSVEGQGDEAFF.

The gene calls are TRBV4-2 and TRBJ2-1; 8 bases line up with TRBD2. This CDR3 comprises 18 residues. The germline gives CDR1 LGHNA, CDR2 YNFKEQ. V trimming: 4 bases; J trimming: 3 bases; junction bases outside the gene matches: 14. The CDR3 loop reads CASSPAFSGLAIYNEQFF. The CDR3 coding sequence is TGTGCCAGCAGCCCCGCATTTTCAGGACTAGCAATCTACAATGAGCAGTTCTTC.

The chain employs TRBV19 and TRBJ1-3; weak D call: TRBD1 (5 bases). Trimming left V 4 bases short and J 2 bases short, with 18 bases between. The V gene's germline CDR1 is LNHDA and CDR2 SQIVND (reference sequence). CDR3 length equals 17 residues. The CDR3 is CASSSPEAGSTGNTIYF. CDR3 sequence (DNA): TGTGCCAGTAGTAGCCCCGAGGCAGGGTCGACTGGAAACACCATATATTTT.

The chain carries TRBV7-2 and TRBJ2-1, with TRBD1 matching 7 bases. Germline V gene lookup returns CDR1 SGHTA and CDR2 FQGNSA. The CDR3 spans 14 residues. V was clipped by 3 bases and J by 8 bases; unmatched bases: 7. DNA of the CDR3: TGTGCCAGCAGCTTTCTGACAGGGCCGGATGAGCAGTTCTTC. Amino acid sequence: CASSFLTGPDEQFF.

CDR3 in DNA: TGTGCCAGCAGTACCCTTAGCGGGGGGGCCTACAATGAGCAGTTCTTC. Protein product: CASSTLSGGAYNEQFF. V is TRBV25-1 and J is TRBJ2-1; 11 bases align to TRBD2. Germline assignment: CDR1 MGHDK and CDR2 SYGVNS. Unmatched junction bases numbered 5, after V lost 5 bases and J lost 2 bases. The CDR3 runs 16 residues.

This clone has a single count. The chain carries TRBV19 and TRBJ2-1; D might be TRBD2 (5 bases). Germline-derived CDR1 and CDR2 are LNHDA and SQIVND (reference sequence). The V and J ends lost 5 bases and 3 bases respectively, with 8 bases between them. The CDR3 sequence is 13 residues long. DNA of the CDR3: TGTGCCAGTAGTCCCGCGGGCTACAATGAGCAGTTCTTC. The encoded protein is CASSPAGYNEQFF.

CDR3 protein: CSVERDTATEAFF. The DNA for the CDR3 is TGCAGCGTTGAACGGGATACGGCCACTGAAGCTTTCTTT. The V call is TRBV29-1, the J call TRBJ1-1, with no clear D. CDR1 is SQVTM, CDR2 ANQGSEA, per germline. The length of the CDR3 is 13 residues. V shed 2 bases and J shed 4 bases, with 11 bases lying between them.

This clone was recorded many times. The chain is built from TRBV11-3 and TRBJ2-2; 7 bases line up with TRBD2. Germline CDR1 SGHNT, CDR2 YENEEA. The CDR3 totals 18 residues. With 0 bases clipped from V and 3 bases from J, the junction kept 10 bases outside the gene matches. CDR3 bases: TGTGCCAGCAGCTTAGATCAAGGCGGGAGTCGGTACACCGGGGAGCTGTTTTTT. Translated: CASSLDQGGSRYTGELFF. The full variable domain, rest sourced from reference TRBV11-3 and TRBJ2-2, is EAGVVQSPRYKIIEKKQPVAFWCNPISGHNTLYWYLQNLGQGPELLIRYENEEAVDDSQLPKDRFSAERLKGVDSTLKIQPAELGDSAVYLCASSLDQGGSRYTGELFFGEGSRLTVL.

This sequence joins TRBV7-2 and TRBJ2-1; a weak D match, TRBD2 (6 bases). Trimming shortened V by 0 bases and J by 0 bases, and 9 bases separated the two germline ends. This CDR3 spans 16 amino acids. CDR1 and CDR2 (germline): SGHTA, FQGNSA. CDR3 loop: CASSLAARGSYNEQFF. DNA of the CDR3: TGTGCCAGCAGCTTAGCGGCGCGGGGCTCCTACAATGAGCAGTTCTTC.

J is TRBJ2-5 and V is TRBV15; TRBD2 might be the D (6 bases). The germline V gene encodes CDR1 LNHNV and CDR2 YYDKDF (reference sequence). Trimming shortened V by 2 bases and J by 5 bases, and 12 bases separated the two germline ends. The CDR3 has 14 residues. The CDR3 nucleotides read TGTGCCACCAGCAGATCAGCGGGTCGGGAGACCCAGTACTTC. This encodes CATSRSAGRETQYF.

The chain links TRBV2 to TRBJ2-1, with a possible D match to TRBD2 (7 bases). Trimming removed 4 bases from V and 10 bases from J, with 14 bases in between. Germline-derived CDR1 and CDR2 are SNHLY and FYNNEI. The CDR3 length is 13 residues. CDR3 bases: TGTGCCAGCAGTGTAGGGGGGGGTACGGAGCAGTTCTTC. Protein product: CASSVGGGTEQFF.

A single count supports this clone. J is TRBJ2-4 and V is TRBV7-9, with D tentatively TRBD1 (6 bases). Trimming stripped 4 bases from V and 0 bases from J, with 10 bases between. Looked up from germline, CDR1 is SEHNR and CDR2 is FQNEAQ (reference sequence). This CDR3 region has 15 residues. The CDR3 coding sequence is TGTGCCAGCAGCTCTCCAGGGGTAGCCAAAAACATTCAGTACTTC. This translates into CASSSPGVAKNIQYF.

This sequence joins TRBV28 and TRBJ2-2; possible D gene TRBD1, 5 bases. Germline CDR1 reads MDHEN; CDR2 reads SYDVKM. The CDR3 covers 15 residues. V shed 2 bases and J shed 5 bases, with 12 bases lying between them. Here the CDR3 reads CASSLSARVTGELFF. In DNA, the CDR3 is TGTGCCAGCAGTTTAAGTGCCAGGGTTACCGGGGAGCTGTTTTTT.

The V gene is TRBV13, the J gene TRBJ1-1; perhaps TRBD1 as D (6 bases). V was clipped by 7 bases and J by 0 bases, with 9 bases between them. Germline CDR1 and CDR2: PRHDT and FYEKMQ (reference sequence). The CDR3 extends over 13 amino acids. Written as DNA, the CDR3 is TGTGCCAGCAATACAGGGATGAACACTGAAGCTTTCTTT. Amino acids: CASNTGMNTEAFF.

The genes are TRBV7-3 and TRBJ1-2, with D perhaps matching TRBD1 (5 bases). The CDR3 has 14 residues. CDR1 SGHTA and CDR2 FQGTGA come from the germline V gene. Deletions cut 5 bases from V and 8 bases from J, with 18 bases between. The CDR3 loop reads CASSPSRVSEGYTF. The CDR3 bases are TGTGCCAGCAGCCCCTCCAGGGTTTCTGAAGGCTACACCTTC.

This sequence joins TRBV4-3 and TRBJ2-3; 13 nucleotides line up with TRBD2. With V trimmed by 1 base and J by 5 bases, 3 bases remained unmatched. The CDR3 contains 16 residues. Per the germline V gene, CDR1 is LGHNA and CDR2 is YSLEER. DNA of the CDR3: TGCGCCAGCAGCCAAGGGGGACTAGCGGGGAGAGATACGCAGTATTTT. It yields the protein CASSQGGLAGRDTQYF.

The V and J genes are TRBV7-2 and TRBJ2-7, with a possible D match to TRBD2 (5 bases). Trimming removed 5 bases from V and 0 bases from J, with 8 bases in between. Per germline, CDR1 SGHTA and CDR2 FQGNSA. This CDR3 region has 13 residues. CDR3 bases: TGTGCCAGCAGCGTCCGGGACTCCTACGAGCAGTACTTC. Translation: CASSVRDSYEQYF. The full variable domain, completed using reference TRBV7-2 and TRBJ2-7, is GAGVSQSPSNKVTEKGKDVELRCDPISGHTALYWYRQSLGQGLEFLIYFQGNSAPDKSGLPSDRFSAERTGGSVSTLTIQRTQQEDSAVYLCASSVRDSYEQYFGPGTRLTVT.

The chain links TRBV7-8 to TRBJ2-6; 10 nucleotides align to TRBD1. The CDR3 length is 21 residues. Germline trimming cut 1 base from V and 1 base from J; bases unmatched to any gene: 13. Germline loops: CDR1 SGHVS, CDR2 FQNEAQ. CDR3 DNA: TGTGCCAGCAGCTTAGTTGGGTCGGGTGGGACAGGGGTTTCTGGGGCCAACGTCCTGACTTTC. Translating it yields CASSLVGSGGTGVSGANVLTF.

The count of this clone is one. The chain recombines TRBV4-2 with TRBJ1-4, with D unresolved. This CDR3 is 15 amino acids long. V was shortened by 0 bases and J by 5 bases, with 10 bases between the two germline ends. The germline gives CDR1 LGHNA, CDR2 YNFKEQ. CDR3 nucleotides: TGTGCCAGCAGCCAAGAGGGAGCCACCAATGAAAAACTGTTTTTT. Translating gives CASSQEGATNEKLFF.

This clone was seen a handful of times. This chain links TRBV5-1 with TRBJ2-5; possibly TRBD1 for D (6 bases). From germline, CDR1 is SGHRS and CDR2 YFSETQ. V dropped 6 bases and J dropped 1 base, with 7 bases sitting between them. CDR3 size: 12 residues. This CDR3 reads CASTDSQETQYF. CDR3 sequence (DNA): TGCGCCAGCACGGACAGCCAAGAGACCCAGTACTTC. The whole variable domain, filled in from reference TRBV5-1 and TRBJ2-5, reads KAGVTQTPRYLIKTRGQQVTLSCSPISGHRSVSWYQQTPGQGLQFLFEYFSETQRNKGNFPGRFSGRQFSNSRSEMNVSTLELGDSALYLCASTDSQETQYFGPGTRLLVL.